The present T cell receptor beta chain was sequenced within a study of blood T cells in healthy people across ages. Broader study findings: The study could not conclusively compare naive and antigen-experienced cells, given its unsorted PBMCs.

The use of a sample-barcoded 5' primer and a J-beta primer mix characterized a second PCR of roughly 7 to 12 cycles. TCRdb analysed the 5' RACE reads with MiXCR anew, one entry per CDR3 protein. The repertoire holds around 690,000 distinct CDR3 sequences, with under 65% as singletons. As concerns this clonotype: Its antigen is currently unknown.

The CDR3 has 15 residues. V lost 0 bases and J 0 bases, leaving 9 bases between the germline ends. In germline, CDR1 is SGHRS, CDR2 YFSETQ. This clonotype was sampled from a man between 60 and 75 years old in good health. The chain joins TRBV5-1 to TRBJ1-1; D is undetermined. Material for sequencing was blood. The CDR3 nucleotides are TGCGCCAGCAGCTTGGTTCCGGGCATGAACACTGAAGCTTTCTTT. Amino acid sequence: CASSLVPGMNTEAFF.